This T cell receptor beta chain was documented in a study of immune characterization of retroperitoneal liposarcoma. Using its own MiXCR run on the PCR reads, TCRdb lists one record per CDR3 protein. The table has about 10,000 distinct CDR3 sequences, roughly 28% seen once; the top ten hold about 21%. The sample holds many counts of this clonotype. The germline gives CDR1 SGHTA, CDR2 FQGNSA. This CDR3 contains 15 residues. The rearrangement uses TRBV7-2 and TRBJ2-5; 7 bases map to TRBD1. The J call is doubtful: the DNA matches TRBJ2-4 better. The clonotype comes from a male donor with retroperitoneal liposarcoma. The sequenced sample consisted of blood. The CDR3 DNA follows: TGTGCCAGCAGCCCCCCGACAGGGTCCAAAAACATTCAGTACTTC. Translation: CASSPPTGSKNIQYF.